What follows are 6 T cell receptor beta chains derived from one specimen sequenced in a study of blood T cells in healthy people across ages. For the second PCR, which ran for about 7 to 11 cycles, a sample-barcoded 5' primer and a J-beta primer mix were used. Each CDR3 protein is one row after TCRdb ran MiXCR on the 5' RACE reads. The sample has about 930,000 distinct CDR3 sequences, 25% to 35% seen once; the top ten hold about 9.4%. The sample was also reused in another study, on T cells of mothers and their children.

Material for sequencing was blood. These receptors originate from a woman aged 35 to 49 in good health.

The chain links TRBV10-3 to TRBJ1-2; unclear D gene. V was trimmed by 5 bases and J by 6 bases, leaving 7 bases between them. This CDR3 is built from 11 residues. Per the germline V gene, CDR1 is ENHRY and CDR2 is SYGVKD. The CDR3 coding sequence is TGTGCCATCAGTCCCGACAATGGCTACACCTTC. Protein product: CAISPDNGYTF.

This clonotype was picked up many times. V usage is TRBV6-6 and J usage is TRBJ1-2; D remains ambiguous. The germline V gene has CDR1 MNHNY and CDR2 SVGAGI (reference sequence). V shed 2 bases and J shed 7 bases, with 8 bases lying between them. The CDR3 runs to 12 residues. The CDR3 DNA is TGTGCCAGCAGTTACCCACGTTTTGGCTACACCTTC. It specifies CASSYPRFGYTF.

The chain joins TRBV7-9 to TRBJ2-7; 7 nucleotides align to TRBD1. Unmatched junction bases numbered 13, after V lost 5 bases and J lost 0 bases. The CDR3 has 17 residues. Germline V gene sequence: CDR1 SEHNR, CDR2 FQNEAQ (reference sequence). CDR3 loop: CASSRTVSGGFSYEQYF. The CDR3 coding sequence is TGTGCCAGCAGCCGTACCGTCTCAGGGGGTTTCTCCTACGAGCAGTACTTC. The variable domain in full, with the rest retrieved from reference TRBV7-9 and TRBJ2-7, is DTGVSQNPRHKITKRGQNVTFRCDPISEHNRLYWYRQTLGQGPEFLTYFQNEAQLEKSRLLSDRFSAERPKGSFSTLEIQRTEQGDSAMYLCASSRTVSGGFSYEQYFGPGTRLTVT.

The table lists this clonotype with many counts. V usage is TRBV9 and J usage is TRBJ2-7; the D call may be TRBD1 or TRBD2 (5 bases each). V lost 0 bases and J lost 2, with 15 bases in between. In germline, CDR1 is SGDLS, CDR2 YYNGEE. The CDR3 consists of 16 residues. CDR3 DNA: TGTGCCAGCAGCGTAGATCCCGCAGGGAGCACCTACGAGCAGTACTTC. Translation: CASSVDPAGSTYEQYF.

The rearrangement links TRBV18 to TRBJ1-1; TRBD1 matches 9 bases. Trimming at V came to 3 bases and at J to 4 bases, leaving 3 bases not matched to a gene. Germline assignment: CDR1 KGHSH and CDR2 LQKENI. The CDR3 length is 14 residues. The CDR3 sequence is CASSPGTGPTEAFF. In DNA form, the CDR3 reads TGTGCCAGCTCACCGGGGACAGGGCCCACTGAAGCTTTCTTT.

This clonotype was detected a few times. The chain couples TRBV2 to TRBJ1-5; D gene uncertain. With 4 bases removed from V and 7 bases from J, the gap between germline ends came to 5 bases. There are 11 residues in the CDR3. Germline CDR1 and CDR2: SNHLY and FYNNEI. CDR3 coding DNA: TGTGCCAGCAGTGTAAGCCAGCCCCAGCATTTT. Encoded protein: CASSVSQPQHF.